Listed here is a single TCR beta chain. Antigen unknown. The data were obtained in a study of shared clonotypes between healthy human individuals. Study in general: The plates for each donor numbered three CD4 naive, three CD4 memory, two CD8 naive and one CD8 memory.

This table comes from immunoSEQ multiplex PCR, and its TCRdb copy is limited to in-frame clones, with some not included. The repertoire includes fewer than 3 million clones, approximately 90% of them detected once, and 0.37% sits in the top ten. Findings and limits, study-wide: Enrolling few donors narrowed the genetic and exposure-history diversity that was represented. Sharing across a few donors was seen in about 5% of naive CD4 clonotypes.

Caucasian adults living in Nashville, Tennessee, provided all samples. The ends were cut back, 4 bases at V and 4 bases at J, with 19 bases in the middle. CDR3 length: 16 residues. The clonotype originates from a young man in good health. Some clones in this sample may be carry-over from other donors' samples. The chain links TRBV23-1 to TRBJ1-2; D uncertain. TRBV23-1 carries the ORF label, with uncertain function. The sample comprised naive CD4+ T cells from PBMCs. Subset indicated: CD45RA+ positively selected. CDR3 DNA sequence: TGCGCCAGCAGTCCCCCCCGGACTGACACCCGCTATGGCTACACCTTC. This codes for CASSPPRTDTRYGYTF.